The 13 T cell receptor beta chains reported below all come from one sample, sequenced in a study of CD8 T cells in ankylosing spondylitis. One entry per CDR3 protein, called by TCRdb with MiXCR from the 5' RACE reads. The data contain more than 500,000 distinct CDR3 sequences, 5.3% of them singletons. Study-wide results and limits: Blood from ankylosing spondylitis patients appeared to carry a characteristic eight-variant TCR beta motif.

No antigen has been identified for these receptors. Sequenced sample: blood, either unsorted or a sorted T cell fraction (not recorded which). These TCRs come from a male donor with ankylosing spondylitis.

There are many counts of this clonotype. J is TRBJ1-4 and V is TRBV15, with D unresolved. Trimming removed 4 bases from V and 10 bases from J, with 13 bases in between. The germline gives CDR1 LNHNV, CDR2 YYDKDF (reference sequence). The CDR3 is 13 amino acids. The CDR3 nucleotides read TGTGCCACCAGCAAAGGACGTTTAGGAAAACTGTTTTTT. Translated, it gives CATSKGRLGKLFF.

The CDR3 is CASSSLVAETGIRSWTYEQYF. The CDR3 coding sequence is TGTGCCAGCAGTTCCCTGGTTGCTGAGACAGGGATTAGGTCTTGGACCTACGAGCAGTACTTC. V gene TRBV28 combines with J gene TRBJ2-7, with 7 bases fitting TRBD1. The CDR3 is made up of 21 amino acids. The germline CDR1 and CDR2 sequences are MDHEN and SYDVKM. The junction had 26 bases not matched to a gene; V was cut back by 4 bases and J by 2 bases.

There are a few counts of this clonotype. The chain carries TRBV5-5 and TRBJ1-2; maybe TRBD1 (6 bases). The CDR3 is made up of 16 amino acids. Germline CDR1 reads SGHKS; CDR2 reads YYEKEE (reference sequence). The germline V and J ends were trimmed by 4 bases and 5 bases, with 21 bases remaining between them. In DNA form, the CDR3 reads TGTGCCAGCAGCAGAGGGCACCGGGGACAAAATTATGGCTACACCTTC. This sequence encodes CASSRGHRGQNYGYTF. The entire variable domain, with the rest obtained from reference TRBV5-5 and TRBJ1-2, is as follows: DAGVTQSPTHLIKTRGQQVTLRCSPISGHKSVSWYQQVLGQGPQFIFQYYEKEERGRGNFPDRFSARQFPNYSSELNVNALLLGDSALYLCASSRGHRGQNYGYTFGSGTRLTVV.

This clonotype was seen a few times. This chain connects TRBV21-1 to TRBJ2-2. TRBV21-1 is tagged as a pseudogene. The CDR3 length is 10 residues. The DNA for the CDR3 is TGTGCCAGCGACACCGGGGAGCTGTTTTTT. Protein product: CASDTGELFF.

This clonotype was picked up many times. The J gene is TRBJ2-7, the V gene TRBV4-2; either TRBD1 or TRBD2 may supply D (6 bases each). This CDR3 is built from 16 residues. Trimming stripped 0 bases from V and 1 base from J, with 13 bases between. CDR1 is LGHNA, CDR2 YNFKEQ, per germline. The CDR3 DNA is TGTGCCAGCAGCCAAGAAGTAGGGGGGAAATCCTACGAGCAGTACTTC. Protein: CASSQEVGGKSYEQYF.

The chain couples TRBV20-1 to TRBJ2-1; perhaps D is TRBD1 or TRBD2 (5 bases each). Between the trimmed V and J ends, which lost 6 bases and 8 bases, there was a span of 20 bases. CDR3 length: 14 residues. Germline V gives CDR1 DFQATT, CDR2 SNEGSKA (reference sequence). This CDR3 is CSATRVSVGDEQFF. The CDR3 nucleotides read TGCAGTGCCACCAGGGTGTCCGTCGGGGATGAGCAGTTCTTC.

The V call is TRBV6-1, the J call TRBJ1-6; unclear D gene. This CDR3 comprises 12 residues. Per germline, CDR1 MNHNS and CDR2 SASEGT. V was shortened by 8 bases and J by 10 bases, with 12 bases between the two germline ends. The CDR3 spells CASGVKRSPLHF. Here the CDR3 DNA reads TGTGCCAGCGGGGTTAAGCGATCACCCCTCCACTTT.

This clonotype was seen repeatedly, ten times or more. The chain uses TRBV7-2 and TRBJ1-1; TRBD1 aligns across 8 bases. CDR1 and CDR2 from the germline V gene are SGHTA and FQGNSA. The CDR3 has 13 residues. With 4 bases clipped from V and 5 bases from J, the junction kept 3 bases outside the gene matches. The CDR3 DNA reads as TGTGCCAGCAGCTGGGACAGGACGACTGAAGCTTTCTTT. Translated: CASSWDRTTEAFF. The variable domain in full, completed from reference TRBV7-2 and TRBJ1-1, reads GAGVSQSPSNKVTEKGKDVELRCDPISGHTALYWYRQSLGQGLEFLIYFQGNSAPDKSGLPSDRFSAERTGGSVSTLTIQRTQQEDSAVYLCASSWDRTTEAFFGQGTRLTVV.

In this sample, this clonotype turned up a few times. V usage is TRBV7-8 and J usage is TRBJ1-5; D remains ambiguous. Looked up from germline, CDR1 is SGHVS and CDR2 is FQNEAQ. Trimming took 6 bases from V and 7 from J, leaving 16 bases between them. The CDR3 length is 14 residues. CDR3 bases: TGTGCCAGCAGTAGAAGCGAACGGAGGCAGCCCCAGCATTTT. Translating gives CASSRSERRQPQHF.

The genes are TRBV28 and TRBJ2-3; D might be TRBD1 or TRBD2, each matching 5 bases. CDR1 is MDHEN and CDR2 is SYDVKM in the germline V gene. V dropped 5 bases and J dropped 6 bases, with 15 bases sitting between them. The CDR3 contains 14 residues. CDR3 loop: CASSPWGLADTQYF. CDR3 nucleotides: TGTGCCAGCAGTCCCTGGGGGTTGGCCGATACGCAGTATTTT.

In this sample, this clonotype turned up many times. J is TRBJ2-1 and V is TRBV5-1, with D uncertain. The CDR3 covers 14 residues. Trimming shortened V by 0 bases and J by 4 bases, and 8 bases separated the two germline ends. Germline V CDR1 and CDR2: SGHRS, YFSETQ. CDR3 DNA sequence: TGCGCCAGCAGCTTGGAAGGCAGTTACAATGAGCAGTTCTTC. Translated: CASSLEGSYNEQFF.

This clonotype was seen at least ten times. The rearrangement links TRBV12-3 or TRBV12-4 to TRBJ2-1; 11 nucleotides line up with TRBD2. J gave up 2 bases and V 6 bases, and 12 bases lay outside the gene matches. CDR3 length equals 18 residues. CDR3 DNA sequence: TGTGCCAGCAGCATCGGGACTAGCGGCTCCTCCCCCTACAATGAGCAGTTCTTC. Translated, it gives CASSIGTSGSSPYNEQFF.

The sample holds many counts of this clonotype. The V gene is TRBV20-1, the J gene TRBJ2-1, with D possibly being TRBD2 (6 bases). V was pared by 3 bases and J by 4 bases, with 19 bases between. The CDR3 length is 16 residues. The germline CDR1 and CDR2 sequences are DFQATT and SNEGSKA (reference sequence). DNA of the CDR3: TGCAGTGCTAGCCCCATAGCGGTTGCCAGGTACAATGAGCAGTTCTTC. Translating gives CSASPIAVARYNEQFF.